The source of this T cell receptor (beta chain) is a study of shared clonotypes between healthy human individuals. Across the whole study: Two female and three male donors aged 18 to 49 were enrolled. Whole-study results and caveats: Against clonotypes common to all four donors, non-shared ones had lower generation probabilities.

Some clones are missing from TCRdb's copy, which holds only in-frame ones; the method was immunoSEQ multiplex PCR. The top ten clones hold under 0.15% of a sample with about 2 million clones, roughly 94% of them seen once. As concerns this clone: Its antigen is unidentified.

The CDR3 covers 11 residues. CDR1 is DFQATT and CDR2 is SNEGSKA in the germline V gene (reference sequence). Trimming stripped 6 bases from V and 8 bases from J, with 12 bases between. This sequence joins TRBV20-1 and TRBJ2-3; TRBD1 might be the D (5 bases). Material: naive CD4+ T cells sorted from blood. Subset meaning: CD45RA+ positively selected. The receptor was isolated from a man aged 18-30 years in good health. Here the CDR3 reads CSAERQGTQYF. CDR3 DNA sequence: TGCAGTGCAGAGAGGCAGGGTACGCAGTATTTT.